This entry concerns a single T cell receptor beta chain. Data came from immunoSEQ multiplex PCR; TCRdb stores just in-frame clones and leaves some out. The repertoire has about 97,000 clones, about 95% of them found once; the top ten carry 0.3% to 0.45%. The data are from a study of technical replicates of blood from four donors. The CDR3 contains 17 residues. Trimming took off 4 bases at V and 8 bases at J, with 26 bases between the two ends. CDR1 is KGHSY and CDR2 is FQNENV in the germline V gene. Sequencing was carried out using T cells isolated from PBMCs. The chain uses TRBV16 and TRBJ1-2; possible D gene TRBD1, 6 bases. The receptor was isolated from a human donor in good health. The CDR3, as DNA: TGTGCCAGCAGCCTAGGACGTAGGAACAGGGAGACTCGGGGCTACACCTTC. It translates to CASSLGRRNRETRGYTF.